This TCR beta chain is from a study of T-cell reconstitution after alpha-beta-depleted transplantation in children. Findings and caveats of the study: When one year had passed after transplant, most T-cell counts and diversity came from newly produced T cells. Diversity of TCRbeta at day 60 was high in some patients, arising from surviving recipient T cells and thymic progenitors. Roughly two months post-transplant, alpha-beta T cells reportedly originated from several hundred graft clones that had expanded.

About this clonotype itself: What it recognizes is unknown.

Construction of the TCRbeta library involved unique molecular identifiers. MiXCR, applied by TCRdb to the PCR reads, yields one record per CDR3 protein. The sample shows 500,000 to 650,000 distinct CDR3 sequences, around 13% of them seen only once. The sample in question was PBMCs, mostly from graft donor cells, obtained 360 days after TCRalphabeta/CD19-depleted stem cell transplant. The origin of this receptor is a male patient younger than 18 who had a stem cell transplant for acute myeloid leukemia, so the T cells may come from the graft donor.

The CDR3 coding sequence is TGCGCCAGCAGCTCGCCAGGGAGCACCGGGGAGCTGTTTTTT. Its protein product is CASSSPGSTGELFF. The V call is TRBV5-1, the J call TRBJ2-2, with D possibly called TRBD1 or TRBD2 (5 bases each). In germline, CDR1 is SGHRS, CDR2 YFSETQ. The CDR3 runs 14 residues. V was cut by 3 bases and J by 4 bases, with 10 bases left in between.